This T cell receptor beta chain was retrieved from a study of T cell responses to AZD1222 COVID-19 vaccine. Study conclusions and caveats: Clonal diversity may have been underestimated, and the donors were mostly white British, with more females than males. At baseline, seropositivity was found in only 5 to 7 AZD1222 recipients. Targets within unmutated variant regions were reportedly found for nearly half of spike-specific TCRs.

A word on this clone: Its antigen is undetermined.

The repertoire was sequenced with immunoSEQ multiplex PCR; TCRdb's copy has only in-frame clones and lacks some. The table lists approximately 220,000 clones, just over 90% of them singletons. Germline CDR1 and CDR2: SGHTA and FQGNSA. This CDR3 has 16 amino acids. The V end was cut by 3 bases, the J end by 2 bases, with 11 bases between. The chain carries TRBV7-2 and TRBJ2-6; D perhaps matches TRBD2 (5 bases). The TCR was taken from an adult in good health. The sample in question was peripheral blood, obtained on day 0 of MenACWY control vaccination. The CDR3 DNA sequence: TGTGCCAGCAGCTTGAAGGGTAGCGCTGGGGCCAACGTCCTGACTTTC. Its translation is CASSLKGSAGANVLTF.